The 4 T cell receptor beta chains listed next were all sequenced from one sample in a study of early stage breast cancer tumors. The repertoire was sequenced with immunoSEQ multiplex PCR; TCRdb's copy has only in-frame clones and lacks some. The sample shows over 25,000 clones, 80% of them seen only once. The specimen was blood. These receptors came from a person between 55 and 69 years old with breast cancer.

The J gene is TRBJ1-2, the V gene TRBV6-5; D is ambiguous. The CDR3 spans 14 residues. The germline CDR1 and CDR2 sequences are MNHEY and SVGAGI. V was clipped by 7 bases and J by 4 bases, with 16 bases between them. The CDR3 DNA reads TGTGCCAGCACCCCGGGTGGGTTAGGCTATGGCTACACCTTC. Translating it yields CASTPGGLGYGYTF.

The rearrangement uses TRBV5-1 and TRBJ2-3; 10 positions agree with TRBD1. Per the germline V gene, CDR1 is SGHRS and CDR2 is YFSETQ. The trim removed 4 bases at V and 2 bases at J, leaving 7 bases unmatched. The CDR3 runs 16 residues. The CDR3 sequence: CASSAGDRGITDTQYF. The CDR3, as DNA: TGCGCCAGCAGCGCCGGGGACAGGGGCATCACAGATACGCAGTATTTT.

V and J are TRBV9 and TRBJ2-5; 7 bases agree with TRBD2. Per germline, CDR1 SGDLS and CDR2 YYNGEE. V lost 0 bases, J lost 1 base, and 9 bases stayed unmatched. The CDR3 consists of 17 residues. In DNA form, the CDR3 reads TGTGCCAGCAGCGTAGACCTGCCGGGAGGACTCCAAGAGACCCAGTACTTC. Residues: CASSVDLPGGLQETQYF.

This clone showed up just a few times. The chain recombines TRBV19 with TRBJ1-2, with 8 bases fitting TRBD1. Germline CDR1 reads LNHDA; CDR2 reads SQIVND (reference sequence). With V trimmed by 9 bases and J by 0 bases, 6 bases remained unmatched. CDR3 length: 14 amino acids. The CDR3: CASSIQGANYGYTF. The CDR3 DNA follows: TGTGCCAGCAGCATACAGGGGGCTAACTATGGCTACACCTTC.